Only one count was recorded for the clone carrying this T cell receptor beta chain. Its matching antigen is unknown. This entry comes from a study of T cell responses to AZD1222 COVID-19 vaccine. With V trimmed by 3 bases and J by 7 bases, 8 bases remained unmatched. The CDR3 is 15 residues long. Germline V gene data show CDR1 as SNHLY and CDR2 as FYNNEI. Assay used: immunoSEQ multiplex PCR; TCRdb lists only in-frame clones, some missing. The sample consists of about 100,000 clones, about 90% of them appearing once. Study findings and constraints: Regions left unmutated in variants are reportedly the target of nearly half of spike-specific TCRs. Seropositive status at baseline applied to only a handful of AZD1222 recipients. Donors were largely white British and mainly female; clonal diversity was possibly underestimated.

The starting material was peripheral blood, obtained on day 0 of MenACWY control vaccination. This TCR was sampled from an adult in good health. The rearrangement links TRBV2 to TRBJ2-2, with 7 bases that match TRBD2. CDR3 DNA: TGTGCCAGCAGTGAGGGAGCGGGGAATAGCGGGGAGCTGTTTTTT. This sequence encodes CASSEGAGNSGELFF.